These 23 T cell receptor beta chains originate from one sample sequenced in a study of T cell repertoires in cytomegalovirus infection. In TCRdb, the reads were re-called with MiXCR into one record per CDR3 protein. Among hundreds of thousands of distinct CDR3 sequences listed, 25% to 40% were seen once. Input material: PBMCs. The receptors originated from a human donor in good health (CMV status not recorded). Some clones in this sample may be carry-over from other donors' samples.

The gene calls are TRBV6-5 and TRBJ1-3, with 8 bases lining up with TRBD1. With V trimmed by 2 bases and J by 1 base, 7 bases remained unmatched. Germline V gene data show CDR1 as MNHEY and CDR2 as SVGAGI. CDR3 length: 17 residues. This CDR3 is CASSYHGTGLSGNTIYF. CDR3 sequence (DNA): TGTGCCAGCAGTTACCACGGGACAGGCCTTTCTGGAAACACCATATATTTT.

The chain uses TRBV10-2 and TRBJ1-5, with TRBD1 matching 7 bases. CDR3 length equals 14 residues. The ends lost 7 bases at V and 6 bases at J; junction bases unmatched: 9. CDR1 WSHSY and CDR2 SAAADI come from the germline V gene. The CDR3 sequence is CASNEQGSPQPQHF. The CDR3 nucleotides are TGCGCCAGCAACGAACAGGGGAGCCCTCAGCCCCAGCATTTT.

The J gene is TRBJ2-6, the V gene TRBV6-2 or TRBV6-3; D unclear. V lost 2 bases and J 1 base, leaving 9 bases between the germline ends. This CDR3 contains 16 residues. Germline V gene data show CDR1 as MNHEY and CDR2 as SVGEGT. In nucleotides, the CDR3 is TGTGCCAGCAGTTACGTTGAAGGGTCTGGGGCCAACGTCCTGACTTTC. Residues: CASSYVEGSGANVLTF.

This clonotype was picked up many times. The chain recombines TRBV7-2 with TRBJ2-7; 7 bases line up with TRBD2. V gave up 5 bases and J gave up 2 bases; unmatched junction bases: 6. Germline assignment: CDR1 SGHTA and CDR2 FQGNSA. The CDR3 length is 14 residues. CDR3 sequence reads: CASSTPGLAYEQYF. DNA of the CDR3: TGTGCCAGCAGCACTCCTGGACTAGCCTACGAGCAGTACTTC.

This clonotype has ten or more counts. V usage is TRBV7-2 and J usage is TRBJ2-5; D could derive from TRBD1 or TRBD2 (5 bases each). V was pared by 5 bases and J by 4 bases, with 14 bases between. The germline V gene encodes CDR1 SGHTA and CDR2 FQGNSA. The length of the CDR3 is 14 residues. The CDR3 region has the DNA TGTGCCAGCAGCCCCGGGGCCCTAGCAGAGACCCAGTACTTC. Translated, it gives CASSPGALAETQYF.

This clonotype has more than one count but fewer than ten. The chain uses TRBV6-2 or TRBV6-3 and TRBJ2-5, with D unresolved. In germline, CDR1 is MNHEY, CDR2 SVGEGT. CDR3 length equals 15 residues. V was trimmed by 7 bases and J by 2 bases, leaving 17 bases between them. This CDR3 reads CASTQQIGNQETQYF. CDR3 DNA: TGTGCCAGCACCCAACAGATAGGAAATCAAGAGACCCAGTACTTC.

This clonotype was counted only a few times. CDR3: CASSWTPDEQYF. As DNA, the CDR3 is TGTGCCAGCAGTTGGACGCCTGACGAGCAGTACTTC. This chain links TRBV6-6 with TRBJ2-7; no reliable D call. Trimming cost V 4 bases and J 5 bases, with 9 bases left between them. Germline lookup yields CDR1 MNHNY and CDR2 SVGAGI (reference sequence). The CDR3 is 12 residues long.

This chain uses TRBV7-2 with TRBJ1-2; D may be TRBD1 (6 bases). The germline V gene encodes CDR1 SGHTA and CDR2 FQGNSA. V lost 5 bases and J lost 4, with 17 bases in between. This CDR3 has 15 residues. CDR3 bases: TGTGCCAGCAGCCACACGGACCGGGGGCTCTATGGCTACACCTTC. Residues: CASSHTDRGLYGYTF.

This clonotype showed up just a few times. The rearrangement uses TRBV2 and TRBJ1-5; D uncertain. Germline V gene sequence: CDR1 SNHLY, CDR2 FYNNEI. This CDR3 is built from 13 residues. The ends were cut back, 9 bases at V and 11 bases at J, with 20 bases in the middle. The CDR3 nucleotides read TGTGCCAGTCTGGGCTCCCGGAGCTCCACCCAGCATTTT. Amino acid sequence: CASLGSRSSTQHF.

This clonotype appeared a few times. The genes are TRBV4-2 and TRBJ1-6; TRBD1 matches 7 bases. The CDR3 consists of 14 residues. Germline loops: CDR1 LGHNA, CDR2 YNFKEQ. The junction had 5 bases not matched to a gene; V was cut back by 1 base and J by 11 bases. CDR3 sequence: CASSQAATGAPLHF. For the CDR3, the DNA is TGTGCCAGCAGCCAAGCCGCTACAGGGGCACCCCTCCACTTT.

This clonotype has a count of ten or more. The V gene is TRBV12-3 or TRBV12-4, the J gene TRBJ1-3; D gene unclear. The ends were cut back, 1 base at V and 0 bases at J, with 10 bases in the middle. CDR3 length: 16 amino acids. The CDR3 DNA sequence: TGTGCCAGCAGTTTAGGGCACTCCAGCTCTGGAAACACCATATATTTT. Its protein is CASSLGHSSSGNTIYF.

The rearrangement links TRBV28 to TRBJ1-2; D gene unclear. Trimming took off 7 bases at V and 1 base at J, with 4 bases between the two ends. The germline V gene encodes CDR1 MDHEN and CDR2 SYDVKM. This CDR3 spans 11 amino acids. The CDR3 is CASKINYGYTF. The DNA for the CDR3 is TGTGCCAGCAAAATTAACTATGGCTACACCTTC.

Only a few counts were recorded for this clonotype. V usage is TRBV7-6 and J usage is TRBJ1-1, with D possibly matching TRBD1 (6 bases). Per the germline V gene, CDR1 is SGHVS and CDR2 is FNYEAQ. The CDR3 spans 15 residues. Between the trimmed V and J ends, which lost 5 bases and 5 bases, there was a span of 18 bases. The CDR3 DNA is TGTGCCAGCAGCGGAGGTGTGGGGGGCTCAACTGAAGCTTTCTTT. Its protein product is CASSGGVGGSTEAFF. Complete variable domain (other parts from reference TRBV7-6 and TRBJ1-1): GAGVSQSPRYKVTKRGQDVALRCDPISGHVSLYWYRQALGQGPEFLTYFNYEAQQDKSGLPNDRFSAERPEGSISTLTIQRTEQRDSAMYRCASSGGVGGSTEAFFGQGTRLTVV.

In this sample, this clonotype turned up a few times. V gene TRBV7-3 combines with J gene TRBJ1-6; D is perhaps TRBD1 (5 bases). From germline, CDR1 is SGHTA and CDR2 FQGTGA. The CDR3 is made up of 13 amino acids. Trimming shortened V by 5 bases and J by 16 bases, and 18 bases separated the two germline ends. This CDR3 is CASSLGIRTQLHF. The CDR3 DNA reads as TGTGCCAGCAGCCTAGGGATTAGGACACAGCTCCACTTT.

There are many counts of this clonotype. The chain recombines TRBV7-8 with TRBJ2-1; D is ambiguous. This CDR3 region has 13 residues. Looked up from germline, CDR1 is SGHVS and CDR2 is FQNEAQ. Trimming took 1 base from V and 4 from J, leaving 5 bases between them. CDR3 bases: TGTGCCAGCAGCTTAGTGGTTTACAATGAGCAGTTCTTC. It encodes CASSLVVYNEQFF. Based on the CDR3 plus reference TRBV7-8 and TRBJ2-1, the full variable domain is GAGVSQSPRYKVAKRGQDVALRCDPISGHVSLFWYQQALGQGPEFLTYFQNEAQLDKSGLPSDRFFAERPEGSVSTLKIQRTQQEDSAVYLCASSLVVYNEQFFGPGTRLTVL.

This clonotype was counted between two and nine times. V gene TRBV7-2 combines with J gene TRBJ1-6; a possible D gene is TRBD1 (5 bases). The CDR3 runs 15 residues. CDR1 and CDR2 from the germline V gene are SGHTA and FQGNSA. Trimming stripped 5 bases from V and 9 bases from J, with 17 bases between. The CDR3 nucleotides are TGTGCCAGCAGCAAAGACGGGTTGAGGGGTTCACCCCTCCACTTT. As protein: CASSKDGLRGSPLHF.

This clonotype was detected only a few times. The chain combines TRBV7-8 with TRBJ2-7, with TRBD1 as a possible D gene (6 bases). CDR1 is SGHVS, CDR2 FQNEAQ, per germline. Trimming stripped 1 base from V and 1 base from J, with 17 bases between. The CDR3 runs 17 residues. The CDR3 loop is CASSLVFQGYDSYEQYF. Here the CDR3 DNA reads TGTGCCAGCAGCTTAGTCTTCCAGGGGTACGATTCCTACGAGCAGTACTTC.

About this clonotype itself: A read error may explain this, as a much larger clone is one base away. This sequence joins TRBV7-8 and TRBJ2-3; 12 bases line up with TRBD2. The V gene end was trimmed by 8 bases and the J gene end by 2 bases; junction bases not matched to a gene: 11. This CDR3 comprises 17 residues. Germline CDR1 and CDR2: SGHVS and FQNEAQ. CDR3 sequence: CASGARLAGDATDTQYF. CDR3 sequence (DNA): TGTGCCAGCGGCGCCCGACTAGCGGGGGACGCCACAGATACGCAGTATTTT. Variable domain in full (rest from reference TRBV7-8 and TRBJ2-3): GAGVSQSPRYKVAKRGQDVALRCDPISGHVSLFWYQQALGQGPEFLTYFQNEAQLDKSGLPSDRFFAERPEGSVSTLKIQRTQQEDSAVYLCASGARLAGDATDTQYFGPGTRLTVL.

This clonotype was counted between two and nine times. The chain has TRBV20-1 and TRBJ1-1, with no clear D. CDR1 DFQATT and CDR2 SNEGSKA come from the germline V gene (reference sequence). The CDR3 runs 13 residues. V was pared by 3 bases and J by 1 base, with 9 bases between. In DNA form, the CDR3 reads TGCAGTGCTAGGGGTGGGAGGAACACTGAAGCTTTCTTT. As protein: CSARGGRNTEAFF.

The V gene is TRBV7-9, the J gene TRBJ1-5; weak D call: TRBD1 (6 bases). The germline gives CDR1 SEHNR, CDR2 FQNEAQ (reference sequence). Trimming pared 5 bases from V and 11 bases from J, leaving 28 bases between. The CDR3 length is 17 residues. CDR3 protein: CASSEAGAPYVDRAQHF. CDR3 nucleotides: TGTGCCAGCAGCGAGGCAGGGGCCCCGTATGTGGACAGAGCCCAGCATTTT.

The chain couples TRBV7-2 to TRBJ2-7, with 10 positions matching TRBD1. The CDR3 length is 16 residues. The V and J ends lost 0 bases and 2 bases, in that order; junction bases with no gene match: 4. Germline CDR1 and CDR2: SGHTA and FQGNSA. The chain's CDR3 is CASSLAGTGVPYEQYF. For the CDR3, the DNA is TGTGCCAGCAGCTTAGCTGGGACAGGGGTTCCCTACGAGCAGTACTTC.

This clonotype was detected a few times. This chain joins TRBV10-3 and TRBJ1-1, with D tentatively TRBD1 (5 bases). V dropped 6 bases and J dropped 1 base, with 12 bases sitting between them. From germline, CDR1 is ENHRY and CDR2 SYGVKD. The CDR3 extends over 14 amino acids. CDR3 nucleotide sequence: TGTGCCATCAGCTTAGGGACTTCGAACACTGAAGCTTTCTTT. Its protein product is CAISLGTSNTEAFF.

At least ten counts were recorded for this clonotype. J is TRBJ1-1 and V is TRBV7-9; 8 nucleotides match TRBD1. The CDR3 is 12 amino acids. With 5 bases clipped from V and 8 bases from J, the junction kept 4 bases outside the gene matches. In germline, CDR1 is SEHNR, CDR2 FQNEAQ (reference sequence). CDR3 sequence reads: CASSPWTGEAFF. CDR3 nucleotides: TGTGCCAGCAGCCCTTGGACAGGGGAAGCTTTCTTT.